What follows are 15 T cell receptor beta chains derived from one specimen sequenced in a study of cytomegalovirus exposure and HLA in healthy donors. It was with 60 Vbeta and 13 Jbeta primers that the PCR ran. Here immunoSEQ multiplex PCR was the method, and the copy in TCRdb shows in-frame clones only, minus some. The table includes around 130,000 clones, 81% detected once. Sequenced: PBMCs. All receptors come from a man aged 18 to 30 in good health and CMV-seronegative.

The V call is TRBV9, the J call TRBJ1-1; TRBD1 aligns across 7 bases. CDR3 length: 17 residues. The V gene's germline CDR1 is SGDLS and CDR2 YYNGEE. V trimming: 2 bases; J trimming: 4 bases; junction bases outside the gene matches: 14. CDR3 sequence reads: CASSVRPHLDRVTEAFF. Here the CDR3 DNA reads TGTGCCAGCAGCGTTCGCCCCCACCTCGACAGGGTCACTGAAGCTTTCTTT. The whole variable domain, filled in from reference TRBV9 and TRBJ1-1, reads DSGVTQTPKHLITATGQRVTLRCSPRSGDLSVYWYQQSLDQGLQFLIQYYNGEERAKGNILERFSAQQFPDLHSELNLSSLELGDSALYFCASSVRPHLDRVTEAFFGQGTRLTVV.

The CDR3 region has the DNA TGTGCCTGGATGGCTAGCGAGACCCAGTACTTC. Residues: CAWMASETQYF. V is TRBV30 and J is TRBJ2-5; possibly TRBD2 for D (5 bases). The V gene lost 4 bases and the J gene lost 5 bases, with 8 bases spanning the gap. CDR3 length: 11 amino acids. Germline loops: CDR1 GTSNPN, CDR2 SVGIG (reference sequence).

This clone came up a few times. The chain joins TRBV2 to TRBJ1-2; D ambiguous. Germline V lookup: CDR1 SNHLY, CDR2 FYNNEI. Trimming took 6 bases from V and 4 from J, leaving 15 bases between them. The CDR3 is 14 residues long. As DNA, the CDR3 is TGTGCCAGCAGCCCCGCGGGAGAGACCTATGGCTACACCTTC. The encoded protein is CASSPAGETYGYTF.

V and J are TRBV1 and TRBJ2-7; TRBD2 was called by the table and not checked on the DNA. TRBV1 is termed a pseudogene. This CDR3 contains 16 residues. The CDR3 here is CTSSQDYGSNPYEQYF. In nucleotides, the CDR3 is TGCACCAGCAGCCAAGATTACGGGTCGAACCCCTACGAGCAGTACTTC.

The rearrangement links TRBV19 to TRBJ2-2, with TRBD1 identical over 8 bases. The J segment lost 16 bases and the V segment lost 6 bases, leaving 7 bases of the junction unmatched. The CDR3 contains 11 residues. CDR1 is LNHDA, CDR2 SQIVND, per germline (reference sequence). The CDR3 sequence is CASRTGEVKFF. The CDR3 DNA is TGTGCCAGTAGGACAGGGGAGGTTAAGTTTTTT.

This chain uses TRBV7-2 with TRBJ2-3; tentatively, D is TRBD2 (6 bases). Trimming removed 6 bases from V and 4 bases from J, with 17 bases in between. The germline V gene has CDR1 SGHTA and CDR2 FQGNSA. The CDR3 is 15 amino acids. CDR3 protein: CASRKTGVSPDTQYF. Written as DNA, the CDR3 is TGTGCCAGCAGAAAAACGGGGGTTAGTCCAGATACGCAGTATTTT.

The chain combines TRBV7-8 with TRBJ1-5; D ambiguous. Germline CDR1 is SGHVS and CDR2 is FQNEAQ. The CDR3 covers 15 residues. Trimming stripped 7 bases from V and 4 bases from J, with 17 bases between. The CDR3 coding sequence is TGTGCCAGCACCGAAACACGTACGGGGAATCAGCCCCAGCATTTT. Amino acid sequence: CASTETRTGNQPQHF.

The chain uses TRBV13 and TRBJ2-7; the D is unclear. Germline values: CDR1 PRHDT, CDR2 FYEKMQ (reference sequence). This CDR3 has 14 residues. V lost 3 bases and J lost 5, with 14 bases in between. The CDR3: CASSFPSLEHEQYF. DNA for the CDR3: TGTGCCAGCAGCTTTCCAAGCCTAGAACACGAGCAGTACTTC.

The CDR3 spells CASSIAWLADYGYTF. The DNA for the CDR3 is TGTGCCAGTAGTATAGCATGGCTAGCTGACTATGGCTACACCTTC. The chain uses TRBV19 and TRBJ1-2; D gene ambiguous. Trimming cost V 1 base and J 3 bases, with 12 bases left between them. The CDR3 sequence is 15 residues long. Germline CDR1 is LNHDA and CDR2 is SQIVND (reference sequence).

This clone was counted a few times. In nucleotides, the CDR3 is TGTGCCAGCAGCGGGCACCGGGACAGGGGTATGCAGCCCCAGCATTTT. Protein product: CASSGHRDRGMQPQHF. The V gene is TRBV7-8, the J gene TRBJ1-5, with 10 bases identical to TRBD1. This CDR3 comprises 16 residues. V was clipped by 5 bases and J by 7 bases; unmatched bases: 11. Germline assignment: CDR1 SGHVS and CDR2 FQNEAQ.

J is TRBJ1-2 and V is TRBV6-5; D perhaps matches TRBD1 (6 bases). The V and J ends lost 7 bases and 4 bases respectively, with 19 bases between them. There are 15 residues in the CDR3. CDR1 is MNHEY, CDR2 SVGAGI, per germline. CDR3 nucleotides: TGTGCCAGCAATCCTTCCGAGGGGGTGGGCTATGGCTACACCTTC. It encodes CASNPSEGVGYGYTF.

Comments on this clone: This CDR3 is also generated by other DNA sequences in the sample. The chain joins TRBV7-2 to TRBJ1-5, with D uncertain. V dropped 6 bases and J dropped 3 bases, with 12 bases sitting between them. The CDR3 loop spans 14 amino acids. Per germline, CDR1 SGHTA and CDR2 FQGNSA. Written as DNA, the CDR3 is TGTGCCAGCAGGACGGGGAGTGCCAATCAGCCCCAGCATTTT. Translating it yields CASRTGSANQPQHF.

The rearrangement links TRBV5-6 to TRBJ1-2; D is perhaps TRBD1 (6 bases). Germline V lookup: CDR1 SGHDT, CDR2 YYEEEE. V dropped 0 bases and J dropped 8 bases, with 17 bases sitting between them. This CDR3 region has 15 residues. The DNA of the CDR3 is TGTGCCAGCAGCTTGGCCAGAGGGAGGGGGGGAGGCTACACCTTC. Encoded protein: CASSLARGRGGGYTF.

The table lists this clone with a count of one. The rearrangement uses TRBV9 and TRBJ2-7, with TRBD1 as a possible D gene (6 bases). Germline CDR1 reads SGDLS; CDR2 reads YYNGEE. This CDR3 has 14 amino acids. Trimming removed 3 bases at V and 5 bases at J, with 15 bases between. CDR3 residues: CASSARDKFHEQYF. The DNA for the CDR3 is TGTGCCAGCAGCGCCCGGGACAAGTTTCACGAGCAGTACTTC.

This clone turned up a few times. The V and J genes are TRBV4-1 and TRBJ2-3, with 10 bases identical to TRBD1. This CDR3 contains 13 residues. The V gene end was trimmed by 8 bases and the J gene end by 3 bases; junction bases not matched to a gene: 2. Germline V CDR1 and CDR2: MGHRA, YSYEKL. CDR3 DNA sequence: TGCGCCAGCGTGGGACAGGGGACAGATACGCAGTATTTT. Translation: CASVGQGTDTQYF.